These 29 T cell receptor beta chains originate from one sample sequenced in a study of technical replicates of blood from a handful of donors. The data were produced by immunoSEQ multiplex PCR, yet TCRdb's version contains in-frame clones alone and is incomplete. The sample holds 60,000 to 70,000 clones, roughly 98% seen once. The sequenced sample was T cells isolated from PBMCs. These receptor sequences come from a human donor in good health.

This rearrangement joins TRBV29-1 to TRBJ2-5, with D maybe TRBD2 (5 bases). CDR3 size: 13 residues. Germline values: CDR1 SQVTM, CDR2 ANQGSEA. Trimming left V 4 bases short and J 5 bases short, with 14 bases between. The CDR3 region is CSVGVGSEETQYF. CDR3 nucleotide sequence: TGCAGCGTTGGGGTTGGGAGTGAGGAGACCCAGTACTTC.

The chain uses TRBV10-1 and TRBJ2-1; maybe TRBD1 (8 bases). Germline V lookup: CDR1 WNHNN, CDR2 SYGVQD (reference sequence). Trimming shortened V by 0 bases and J by 3 bases, and 15 bases separated the two germline ends. The CDR3 length is 17 residues. CDR3 sequence: CASSESGGTGYYNEQFF. CDR3 nucleotides: TGCGCCAGCAGTGAGTCGGGGGGGACAGGATACTACAATGAGCAGTTCTTC.

The chain joins TRBV15 to TRBJ2-7, with D possibly matching TRBD1 (7 bases). Germline V gene lookup returns CDR1 LNHNV and CDR2 YYDKDF (reference sequence). V was pared by 4 bases and J by 2 bases, with 12 bases between. The CDR3 totals 14 residues. The CDR3 DNA is TGTGCCACCAGCACTGGGGGGACAGCCTACGAGCAGTACTTC. Protein product: CATSTGGTAYEQYF.

This chain connects TRBV28 to TRBJ2-1, with 12 bases that match TRBD2. The CDR3 length is 15 residues. V dropped 2 bases and J dropped 7; count of bases not matched to a gene: 3. The germline CDR1 and CDR2 sequences are MDHEN and SYDVKM. The CDR3, as DNA: TGTGCCAGCAGTTTACTAGCGGGAGGGTCAAATGAGCAGTTCTTC. Protein product: CASSLLAGGSNEQFF.

The rearrangement uses TRBV5-1 and TRBJ2-7; a weak D match, TRBD2 (5 bases). The germline V gene encodes CDR1 SGHRS and CDR2 YFSETQ. V lost 4 bases to trimming and J lost 4 bases, with 15 bases between them. The CDR3 runs to 14 residues. Written as DNA, the CDR3 is TGCGCCAGCAGCCTCCCCCGGGGATTGTACGAGCAGTACTTC. Translation: CASSLPRGLYEQYF.

The V and J genes are TRBV15 and TRBJ2-3; D remains ambiguous. CDR3 length equals 14 residues. CDR1 and CDR2 from the germline V gene are LNHNV and YYDKDF (reference sequence). Trimming took 0 bases from V and 4 from J, leaving 8 bases between them. The chain's CDR3 is CATSREMLADTQYF. In DNA, the CDR3 is TGTGCCACCAGCAGAGAGATGTTAGCAGATACGCAGTATTTT. Combining the CDR3 with reference TRBV15 and TRBJ2-3 gives the whole variable domain DAMVIQNPRYQVTQFGKPVTLSCSQTLNHNVMYWYQQKSSQAPKLLFHYYDKDFNNEADTPDNFQSRRPNTSFCFLDIRSPGLGDTAMYLCATSREMLADTQYFGPGTRLTVL.

The chain carries TRBV7-3 and TRBJ2-5, with 8 bases fitting TRBD2. CDR1 is SGHTA and CDR2 is FQGTGA in the germline V gene. V was pared by 2 bases and J by 2 bases, with 22 bases of the junction left unmatched. The CDR3 consists of 21 residues. This CDR3 reads CASSLLRLSWAGGRDQETQYF. CDR3 bases: TGTGCCAGCAGCTTATTGAGACTCAGCTGGGCGGGGGGTAGAGATCAAGAGACCCAGTACTTC.

This clone was counted once. The rearrangement uses TRBV18 and TRBJ1-1; the match to TRBD1 covers 7 bases. J gave up 7 bases and V 6 bases, and 11 bases lay outside the gene matches. Germline loops: CDR1 KGHSH, CDR2 LQKENI. This CDR3 spans 14 amino acids. CDR3 sequence reads: CASSSRGLGVEAFF. DNA for the CDR3: TGTGCCAGCTCGAGCAGGGGGTTGGGAGTTGAAGCTTTCTTT.

This clone was recorded only once. The DNA for the CDR3 is TGTGCCAGCATAGAGACAGGGGCCTACGAGCAGTACTTC. This codes for CASIETGAYEQYF. V is TRBV21-1 and J is TRBJ2-7; the listed D gene, TRBD1, was not tested against the DNA. TRBV21-1 constitutes a pseudogene. This CDR3 comprises 13 residues.

This clone was seen once. CDR3 nucleotides: TGCGCCAGCAGTCCGGAGGGGGCGAGGACAGATACGCAGTATTTT. Its protein is CASSPEGARTDTQYF. The chain links TRBV10-2 to TRBJ2-3, with D possibly TRBD1 on 7 matching bases. The CDR3 contains 15 residues. Trimming cost V 5 bases and J 3 bases, with 15 bases left between them. CDR1 is WSHSY, CDR2 SAAADI, per germline.

This clone was detected once. The rearrangement joins TRBV25-1 to TRBJ1-2; D unresolved. Germline CDR1 reads MGHDK; CDR2 reads SYGVNS. This CDR3 is built from 11 residues. The germline V and J ends were trimmed by 4 bases and 7 bases, with 7 bases remaining between them. In DNA form, the CDR3 reads TGTGCCAGCAGTGTGGGAGGTGGCTACACCTTC. Residues: CASSVGGGYTF.

This clone is a singleton in its sample. The chain has TRBV15 and TRBJ1-5, with 7 bases identical to TRBD1. The CDR3 covers 18 residues. Germline trimming cut 3 bases from V and 1 base from J; bases unmatched to any gene: 12. CDR1 is LNHNV and CDR2 is YYDKDF in the germline V gene (reference sequence). CDR3 DNA: TGTGCCACCAGCAGCCACGGACCGGGACAGATAAGCAATCAGCCCCAGCATTTT. This codes for CATSSHGPGQISNQPQHF.

The chain joins TRBV5-1 to TRBJ2-3; 9 bases line up with TRBD2. Germline trimming cut 0 bases from V and 4 bases from J; bases unmatched to any gene: 9. CDR1 and CDR2 (germline): SGHRS, YFSETQ. The CDR3 has 17 residues. CDR3 nucleotides: TGCGCCAGCAGCTTGGGGTTAGCGGGAGCTCAGGCAGATACGCAGTATTTT. Translation: CASSLGLAGAQADTQYF.

This clone occurred once. The chain employs TRBV5-5 and TRBJ1-5, with 7 nucleotides matching TRBD1. This CDR3 is built from 19 residues. V lost 2 bases and J lost 5; bases outside the gene matches: 19. Germline V CDR1 and CDR2: SGHKS, YYEKEE (reference sequence). The CDR3 sequence: CASSLNPGTEGRAYQPQHF. CDR3 in DNA: TGTGCCAGCAGCTTAAATCCGGGGACAGAGGGCCGCGCATATCAGCCCCAGCATTTT.

The rearrangement uses TRBV7-9 and TRBJ1-2, with D possibly matching TRBD1 (5 bases). CDR1 SEHNR and CDR2 FQNEAQ come from the germline V gene (reference sequence). V lost 5 bases and J lost 4, with 11 bases in between. This CDR3 region has 13 residues. CDR3 DNA: TGTGCCAGCAGCGATCCCGACAGCTATGGCTACACCTTC. Encoded protein: CASSDPDSYGYTF.

The CDR3 here is CASSPTGRLPSQETQYF. CDR3 nucleotide sequence: TGTGCCAGCAGTCCGACAGGCAGATTGCCCTCCCAAGAGACCCAGTACTTC. The rearrangement links TRBV27 to TRBJ2-5, with TRBD1 as a possible D gene (6 bases). Germline CDR1 reads MNHEY; CDR2 reads SMNVEV (reference sequence). V was shortened by 5 bases and J by 1 base, with 20 bases between the two germline ends. The CDR3 covers 17 residues.

The chain couples TRBV28 to TRBJ2-2; 8 nucleotides align to TRBD1. The CDR3 is 16 residues long. Germline V gene data show CDR1 as MDHEN and CDR2 as SYDVKM. The trim removed 6 bases at V and 8 bases at J, leaving 14 bases unmatched. The CDR3 reads CASSNRQGKRGGELFF. CDR3 DNA sequence: TGTGCCAGCAGCAACCGACAGGGGAAACGTGGGGGGGAGCTGTTTTTT.

The chain uses TRBV2 and TRBJ1-2, with TRBD1 matching 8 bases. Germline CDR1 and CDR2: SNHLY and FYNNEI. Trimming at V came to 6 bases and at J to 4 bases, leaving 10 bases not matched to a gene. There are 15 residues in the CDR3. In DNA, the CDR3 is TGTGCCAGCAGCGCCTCCGGGACAGGACGCTATGGCTACACCTTC. Amino acids: CASSASGTGRYGYTF.

The genes are TRBV4-2 and TRBJ1-1; the D gene is possibly TRBD1 (5 bases). Germline CDR1 is LGHNA and CDR2 is YNFKEQ. V dropped 1 base and J dropped 3 bases, with 12 bases sitting between them. The CDR3 runs 15 residues. CDR3 bases: TGTGCCAGCAGCCAAGTAGGGGCAGGCGACACTGAAGCTTTCTTT. Its protein is CASSQVGAGDTEAFF.

V gene TRBV5-8 combines with J gene TRBJ1-3, with 9 bases that match TRBD1. The germline V gene has CDR1 SGHTS and CDR2 YDEGEE. The CDR3 has 16 amino acids. Trimming cost V 3 bases and J 2 bases; bases outside gene matches: 6. The CDR3 region has the DNA TGTGCCAGCAGCTGGACAGGGGCGAATCCTGGAAACACCATATATTTT. Protein: CASSWTGANPGNTIYF.

The V and J genes are TRBV6-5 and TRBJ2-2; D is possibly TRBD2 (6 bases). Deletions cut 2 bases from V and 5 bases from J, with 12 bases between. CDR1 is MNHEY and CDR2 is SVGAGI in the germline V gene. There are 15 residues in the CDR3. In DNA form, the CDR3 reads TGTGCCAGCAGTTACCTGCGGGAAGGAACCGGGGAGCTGTTTTTT. As protein: CASSYLREGTGELFF.

The count of this clone is one. The chain recombines TRBV7-6 with TRBJ2-5, with D perhaps matching TRBD2 (6 bases). V lost 2 bases to trimming and J lost 2 bases, with 9 bases between them. CDR1 SGHVS and CDR2 FNYEAQ come from the germline V gene. The length of the CDR3 is 14 residues. The CDR3 protein is CASSLLGLQETQYF. DNA for the CDR3: TGTGCCAGCAGCTTATTGGGACTGCAAGAGACCCAGTACTTC.

The chain uses TRBV11-3 and TRBJ1-1; D call uncertain. CDR1 and CDR2 from the germline V gene are SGHNT and YENEEA. This CDR3 has 13 amino acids. V lost 2 bases to trimming and J lost 4 bases, with 8 bases between them. DNA of the CDR3: TGTGCCAGCAGCTTAAGTTTGAGCACTGAAGCTTTCTTT. It encodes CASSLSLSTEAFF. Looking up the rest from reference TRBV11-3 and TRBJ1-1 gives the full variable domain: EAGVVQSPRYKIIEKKQPVAFWCNPISGHNTLYWYLQNLGQGPELLIRYENEEAVDDSQLPKDRFSAERLKGVDSTLKIQPAELGDSAVYLCASSLSLSTEAFFGQGTRLTVV.

The chain combines TRBV30 with TRBJ2-7, with 8 nucleotides matching TRBD1. V shed 3 bases and J 5 bases; nucleotides not matched to a gene: 6. This CDR3 is built from 13 residues. Germline values: CDR1 GTSNPN, CDR2 SVGIG (reference sequence). CDR3 in DNA: TGTGCCTGGAGATTGACAGGGGCCCACGAGCAGTACTTC. Translation: CAWRLTGAHEQYF.

V and J are TRBV5-1 and TRBJ1-2; D is unresolved. This CDR3 is 12 amino acids long. V was clipped by 2 bases and J by 3 bases, with 5 bases between them. Germline V gene lookup returns CDR1 SGHRS and CDR2 YFSETQ. CDR3 sequence (DNA): TGCGCCAGCAGCTTTGAGGACTATGGCTACACCTTC. This encodes CASSFEDYGYTF.

This clone was recorded only once. The chain links TRBV25-1 to TRBJ1-4; 9 nucleotides line up with TRBD1. The CDR3 has 16 residues. Germline CDR1 MGHDK, CDR2 SYGVNS. V gave up 4 bases and J gave up 6 bases; unmatched junction bases: 9. CDR3: CASSGTGVGSHEKLFF. For the CDR3, the DNA is TGTGCCAGCAGTGGGACAGGGGTGGGGTCTCATGAAAAACTGTTTTTT.

The chain couples TRBV12-5 to TRBJ1-5; no reliable D call. Deletions cut 5 bases from V and 0 bases from J, with 14 bases between. In germline, CDR1 is LGHNT, CDR2 FRNRAP. The length of the CDR3 is 16 residues. The CDR3 DNA sequence: TGTGCTAGTGGTCAGGCTACTGAACTTAGCAATCAGCCCCAGCATTTT. Amino acids: CASGQATELSNQPQHF.

The V call is TRBV4-1, the J call TRBJ1-1, with 8 bases matching TRBD1. Germline CDR1 reads MGHRA; CDR2 reads YSYEKL. V was pared by 2 bases and J by 5 bases, with 7 bases of the junction left unmatched. This CDR3 is built from 15 residues. CDR3 bases: TGCGCCAGCAGCCAATTACAGGGGGTCGGTACTGAAGCTTTCTTT. It codes for CASSQLQGVGTEAFF.

This clone has a single count. J is TRBJ2-2 and V is TRBV9, with D possibly being TRBD1 (6 bases). V lost 8 bases and J lost 11, with 16 bases in between. From germline, CDR1 is SGDLS and CDR2 YYNGEE. This CDR3 spans 12 amino acids. The CDR3, as DNA: TGTGCCAGTAGTGAGGACAGCAATGAGCTGTTTTTT. Translation: CASSEDSNELFF.